Included here is one T cell receptor (beta chain) sequence, with context. This clonotype was detected many times. Its antigen is not yet known. Nothing much larger sits one base from this clone, and base qualities are not available. The TCR beta CDR3 regions were amplified from the RNA transcripts. A first-round RT-PCR of the TCR CDR3 used the HTBI primer set with the Qiagen OneStep RT-PCR kit. The libraries were constructed in a second round of multiplex PCR and then size-selected and purified. Paired-end sequencing of the libraries was performed with 100 bp reads on an Illumina HiSeq2000. As for the authors' bioinformatics: Raw data were processed with SOAPnuke, discarding reads with adapters, uncalled bases, mean Phred below 15, or no exact constant-primer or identifier match. COPE v1.2.5 was used to merge the high-quality paired reads, and each unique nucleotide sequence was defined as a clonotype. MiTCR v1.1 was used to align clonotypes to the IMGT TRBV, TRBD and TRBJ reference segments. Only V-J combinations with frequency above 0.0001, covering approximately 99% of repertoires, were analysed. The TCS score was defined as the ratio of F50 (clonal expansion) to E x V (chaos), calculated using BLOSUM62-based TCRdist between CDR3 peptides within each V-J. Welch's t-statistics and random forest reduced 450 to 600 V-J features to 13, which were used in a naive Bayes classifier (R e1071). The public sequencing data were trimmed at Q25 with fastp and processed into clonotypes with MiXCR by TCRdb, which kept only in-frame beta chains. Records with the same CDR3 protein are collapsed into one entry carrying the most frequent genes and DNA. The V and J calls shown here were made by TCRdb, not taken from the authors' results. A total of a few hundred thousand distinct CDR3 sequences appear in this sample, under 15% of them only once. In total, the top ten clones hold about 31% of the sample.

Stable Graves' hyperthyroidism was defined as no progression to ophthalmopathy during 18 months of follow-up. Hyperthyroidism patients were newly diagnosed, had a disease duration of under 2 months, and were aged 18 to 65 years. Any patient with an uncontrolled infection, another autoimmune disease, pregnancy or lactation was excluded. Diagnoses relied on clinical symptoms, serum thyroxine and TRAb, thyroid ultrasound and orbital computed tomography. PBMCs were separated from roughly 9.6 ml of fresh peripheral blood using Ficoll-Paque density gradient centrifugation. Total RNA was extracted with Trizol reagent, and quality was checked on an Agilent 2100 Bioanalyzer. The germline V gene (reference sequence) specifies GTSNPN as CDR1 and SVGIG as CDR2. V sheds 0 bases and J sheds 4 bases, leaving 14 bases between their ends. Reading from cysteine to phenylalanine, the CDR3 counts 15 amino acids. The DNA shown is the 45-base CDR3, in frame from base 1.

This entry is derived from a study of T cells in Graves' hyperthyroidism and ophthalmopathy (dated by TCRdb to the late 2010s). Describing the broader study: Peripheral blood was collected at initial diagnosis, before any treatment. Whether ophthalmopathy could be predicted prospectively was tested in an independent validation cohort made up of roughly 19 hyperthyroidism patients plus 17 patients who later progressed to ophthalmopathy. The paper describes TCR Vbeta CDR3 sequencing of around 130 peripheral blood samples, made up of fewer than 50 ophthalmopathy patients, more than 70 hyperthyroidism patients and 17 progressor patients. TCR V-J signatures able to tell the groups apart were searched for in a discovery cohort of 95 or so patients, of whom 43 had Graves' ophthalmopathy and roughly 59 had stable Graves' hyperthyroidism. Thyroid tissue and blood T-cell repertoires from more than 5 Graves' hyperthyroidism patients were also compared in the study. For training and testing, the 100 or so patients in the discovery cohort were randomly divided in a 7:3 ratio. After blood sampling, hyperthyroidism patients were treated with methimazole at a starting dose of 30 mg daily, and ophthalmopathy patients were treated with high-dose intravenous methylprednisolone. The study at large found these results: Sample size was not statistically predetermined, and investigators were not blinded to group allocation. Most expanded thyroid clonotypes (frequency above 0.001) were also found in blood, which suggests that blood repertoires may mirror thyroid immune responses. In validation, the model predicted progression to ophthalmopathy with approximately 69% sensitivity and over 72% specificity, a median of approximately 6.7 months before onset. In cross-validation, a model built on a 13 V-J signature told ophthalmopathy apart from stable hyperthyroidism with less than 90% sensitivity and roughly 83% specificity, and in testing the same model reached 80%/75%.

The sequencing input was blood. The chain is made from TRBV30 and TRBJ2-3; TRBD2 is a possible D gene, resting on 6 matching bases. This clonotype originated in a woman in her 30s with Graves' hyperthyroidism. The DNA is as follows: TGTGCCTGGAGTGTACGAGGGCGCGGGGCAGATACGCAGTATTTT. Its protein product is CAWSVRGRGADTQYF.